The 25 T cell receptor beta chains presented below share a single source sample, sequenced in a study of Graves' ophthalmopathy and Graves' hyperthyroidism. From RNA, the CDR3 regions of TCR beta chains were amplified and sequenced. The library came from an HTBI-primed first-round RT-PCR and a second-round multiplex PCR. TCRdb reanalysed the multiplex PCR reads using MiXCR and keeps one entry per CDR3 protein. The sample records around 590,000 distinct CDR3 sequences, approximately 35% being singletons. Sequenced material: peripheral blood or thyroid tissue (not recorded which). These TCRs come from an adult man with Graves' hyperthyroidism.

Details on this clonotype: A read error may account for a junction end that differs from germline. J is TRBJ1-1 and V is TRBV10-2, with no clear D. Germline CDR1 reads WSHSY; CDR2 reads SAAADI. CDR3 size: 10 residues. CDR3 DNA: TGCGCCAGCAAGGGTACTGAAGCTTCCTTT. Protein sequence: CASKGTEASF.

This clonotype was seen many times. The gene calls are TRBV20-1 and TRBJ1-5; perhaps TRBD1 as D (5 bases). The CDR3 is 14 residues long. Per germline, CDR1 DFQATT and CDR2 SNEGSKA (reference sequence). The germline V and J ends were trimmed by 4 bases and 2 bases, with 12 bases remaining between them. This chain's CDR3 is CSATLQGGNQPQHF. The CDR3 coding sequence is TGCAGTGCTACCCTTCAAGGGGGCAATCAGCCCCAGCATTTT.

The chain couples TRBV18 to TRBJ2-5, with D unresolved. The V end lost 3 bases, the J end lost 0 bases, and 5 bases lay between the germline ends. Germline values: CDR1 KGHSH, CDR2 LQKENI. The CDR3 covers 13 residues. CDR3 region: CASSPLNQETQYF. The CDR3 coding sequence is TGTGCCAGCTCACCCCTGAACCAAGAGACCCAGTACTTC.

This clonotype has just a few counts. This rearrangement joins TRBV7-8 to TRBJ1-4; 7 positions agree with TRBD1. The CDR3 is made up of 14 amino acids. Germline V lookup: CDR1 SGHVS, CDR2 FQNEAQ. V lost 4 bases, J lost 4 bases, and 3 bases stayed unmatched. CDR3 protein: CASSWAGGNEKLFF. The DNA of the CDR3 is TGTGCCAGCAGCTGGGCAGGGGGTAATGAAAAACTGTTTTTT.

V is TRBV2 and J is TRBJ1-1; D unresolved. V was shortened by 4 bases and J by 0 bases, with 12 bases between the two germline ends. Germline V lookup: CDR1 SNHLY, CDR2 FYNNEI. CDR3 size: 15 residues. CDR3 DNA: TGTGCCAGCAGTGCTAGACGGGCTATGAACACTGAAGCTTTCTTT. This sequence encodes CASSARRAMNTEAFF.

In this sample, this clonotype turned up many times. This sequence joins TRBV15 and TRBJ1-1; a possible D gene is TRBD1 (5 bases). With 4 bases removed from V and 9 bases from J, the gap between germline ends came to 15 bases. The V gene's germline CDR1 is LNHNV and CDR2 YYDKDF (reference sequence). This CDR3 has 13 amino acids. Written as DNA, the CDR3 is TGTGCCACCAGCATGGGGGGTGGAACTAAAGCTTTCTTT. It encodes CATSMGGGTKAFF.

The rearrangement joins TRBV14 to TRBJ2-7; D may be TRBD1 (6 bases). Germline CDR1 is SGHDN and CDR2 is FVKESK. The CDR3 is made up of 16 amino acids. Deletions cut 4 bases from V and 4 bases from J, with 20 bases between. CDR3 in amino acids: CASSRYTVGAPYEQYF. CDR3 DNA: TGTGCCAGCAGCCGCTATACCGTGGGGGCTCCATACGAGCAGTACTTC.

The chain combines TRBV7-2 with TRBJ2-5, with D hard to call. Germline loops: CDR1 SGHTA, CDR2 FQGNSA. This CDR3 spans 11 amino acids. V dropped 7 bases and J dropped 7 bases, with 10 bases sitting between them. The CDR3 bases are TGTGCCAGCATCATAACCGGGACCCAGTACTTC. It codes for CASIITGTQYF.

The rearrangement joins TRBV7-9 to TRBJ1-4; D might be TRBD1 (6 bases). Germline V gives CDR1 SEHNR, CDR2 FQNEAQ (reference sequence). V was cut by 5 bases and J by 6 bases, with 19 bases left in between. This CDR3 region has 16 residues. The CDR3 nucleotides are TGTGCCAGCAGCCCGACTAGCGGGGGCATGGATGAAAAACTGTTTTTT. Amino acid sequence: CASSPTSGGMDEKLFF.

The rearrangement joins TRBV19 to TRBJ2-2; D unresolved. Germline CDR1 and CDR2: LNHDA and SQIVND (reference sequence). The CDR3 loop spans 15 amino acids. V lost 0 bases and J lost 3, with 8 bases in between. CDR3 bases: TGTGCCAGTAGTATAGATCCAGGTTACACCGGGGAGCTGTTTTTT. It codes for CASSIDPGYTGELFF.

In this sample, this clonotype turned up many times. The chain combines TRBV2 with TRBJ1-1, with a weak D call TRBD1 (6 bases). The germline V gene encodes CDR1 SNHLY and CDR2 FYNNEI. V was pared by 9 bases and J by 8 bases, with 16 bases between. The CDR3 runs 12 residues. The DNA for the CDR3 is TGTGCCAGGGATTCGGGGGACAAAGAAGCTTTCTTT. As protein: CARDSGDKEAFF.

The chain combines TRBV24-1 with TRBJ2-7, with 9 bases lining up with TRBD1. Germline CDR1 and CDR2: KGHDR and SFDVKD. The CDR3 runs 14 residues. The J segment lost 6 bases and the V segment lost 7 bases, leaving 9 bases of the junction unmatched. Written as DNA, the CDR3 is TGTGCCACCAGCCCGGACAGGGGAGGGTCCGAGCAGTACTTC. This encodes CATSPDRGGSEQYF.

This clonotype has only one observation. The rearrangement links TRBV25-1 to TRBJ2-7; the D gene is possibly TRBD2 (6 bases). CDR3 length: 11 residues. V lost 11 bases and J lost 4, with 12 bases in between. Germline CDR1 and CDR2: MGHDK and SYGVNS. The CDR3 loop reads CASPAGYEQYF. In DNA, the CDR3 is TGTGCCTCTCCCGCGGGGTACGAGCAGTACTTC.

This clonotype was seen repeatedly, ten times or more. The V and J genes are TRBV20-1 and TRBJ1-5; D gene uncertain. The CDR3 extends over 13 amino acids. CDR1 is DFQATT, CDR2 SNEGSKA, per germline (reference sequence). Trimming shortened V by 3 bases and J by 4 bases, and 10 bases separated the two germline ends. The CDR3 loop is CSARDEKNQPQHF. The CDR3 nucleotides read TGCAGTGCTAGGGACGAGAAGAATCAGCCCCAGCATTTT.

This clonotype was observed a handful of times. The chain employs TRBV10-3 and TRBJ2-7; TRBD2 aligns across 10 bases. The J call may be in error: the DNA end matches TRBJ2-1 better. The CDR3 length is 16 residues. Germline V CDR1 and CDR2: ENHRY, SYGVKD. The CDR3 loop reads CAISMTSGLASNEQFF. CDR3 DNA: TGTGCCATCAGTATGACTTCGGGACTAGCGAGCAATGAGCAGTTCTTC.

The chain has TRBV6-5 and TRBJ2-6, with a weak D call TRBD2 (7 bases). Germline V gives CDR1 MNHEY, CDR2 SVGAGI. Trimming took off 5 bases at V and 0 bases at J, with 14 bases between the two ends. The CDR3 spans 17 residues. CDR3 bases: TGTGCCAGCAGTCCCGGGGGGCATCTCTCTGGGGCCAACGTCCTGACTTTC. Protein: CASSPGGHLSGANVLTF.

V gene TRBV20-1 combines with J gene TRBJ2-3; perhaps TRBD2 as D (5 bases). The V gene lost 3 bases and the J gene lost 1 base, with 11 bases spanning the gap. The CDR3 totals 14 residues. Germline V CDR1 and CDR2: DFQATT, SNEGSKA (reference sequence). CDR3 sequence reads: CSASPGLGTDTQYF. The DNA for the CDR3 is TGCAGTGCTAGTCCTGGACTTGGCACAGATACGCAGTATTTT.

The CDR3 DNA reads as TGTGCCACCACCCCAACAGGGTACCAGCCCCAGCATTTT. Translating gives CATTPTGYQPQHF. This rearrangement joins TRBV24-1 to TRBJ1-5; maybe TRBD1 (6 bases). Per the germline V gene, CDR1 is KGHDR and CDR2 is SFDVKD. Trimming pared 8 bases from V and 7 bases from J, leaving 14 bases between. The CDR3 spans 13 residues.

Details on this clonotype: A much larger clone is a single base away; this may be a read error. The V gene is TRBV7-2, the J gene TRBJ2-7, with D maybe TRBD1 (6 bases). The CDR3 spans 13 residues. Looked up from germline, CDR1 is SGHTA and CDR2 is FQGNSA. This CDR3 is CASSLGGHGEQCF. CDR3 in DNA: TGTGCCAGCAGCTTAGGGGGGCACGGGGAGCAGTGCTTC.

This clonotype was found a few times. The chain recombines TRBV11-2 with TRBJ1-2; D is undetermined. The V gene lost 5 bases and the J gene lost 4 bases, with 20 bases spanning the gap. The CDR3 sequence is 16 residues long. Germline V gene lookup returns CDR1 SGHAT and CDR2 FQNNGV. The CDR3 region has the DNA TGTGCCAGCAGCCCGATGTCGGGAGCGACGGTCTATGGCTACACCTTC. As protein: CASSPMSGATVYGYTF.

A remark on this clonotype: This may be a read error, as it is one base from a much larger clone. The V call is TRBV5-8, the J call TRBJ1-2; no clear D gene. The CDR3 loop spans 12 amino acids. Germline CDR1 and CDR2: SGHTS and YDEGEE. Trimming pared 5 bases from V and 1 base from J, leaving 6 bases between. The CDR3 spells CASRHNNYGYTF. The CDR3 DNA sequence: TGTGCCAGCAGACACAATAACTATGGCTACACCTTC.

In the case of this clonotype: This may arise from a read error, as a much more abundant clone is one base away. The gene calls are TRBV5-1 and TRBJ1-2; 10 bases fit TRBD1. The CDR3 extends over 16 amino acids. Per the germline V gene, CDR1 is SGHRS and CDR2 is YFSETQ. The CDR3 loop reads CASSFGTGAGNHGYTF. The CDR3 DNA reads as TGCGCCAGCAGCTTCGGGACAGGGGCGGGTAACCATGGCTACACCTTC.

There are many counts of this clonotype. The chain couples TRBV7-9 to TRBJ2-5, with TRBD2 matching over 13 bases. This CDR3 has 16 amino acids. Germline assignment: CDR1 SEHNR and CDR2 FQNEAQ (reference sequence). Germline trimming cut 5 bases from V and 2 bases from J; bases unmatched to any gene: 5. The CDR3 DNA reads TGTGCCAGCAGCCCAGGACTAGCGGGAGAGCAAGAGACCCAGTACTTC. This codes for CASSPGLAGEQETQYF.

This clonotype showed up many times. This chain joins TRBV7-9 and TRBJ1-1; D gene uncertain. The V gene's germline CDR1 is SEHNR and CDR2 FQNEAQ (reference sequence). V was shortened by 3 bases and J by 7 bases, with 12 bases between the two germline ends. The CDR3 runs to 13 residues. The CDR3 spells CASSLTRPGEAFF. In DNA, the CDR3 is TGTGCCAGCAGCTTGACAAGGCCGGGTGAAGCTTTCTTT.

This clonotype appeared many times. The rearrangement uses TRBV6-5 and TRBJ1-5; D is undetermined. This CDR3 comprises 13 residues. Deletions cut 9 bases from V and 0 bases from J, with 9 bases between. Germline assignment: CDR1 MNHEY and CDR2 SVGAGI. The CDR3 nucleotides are TGTGCCAGTAGTAGGGATAGCAATCAGCCCCAGCATTTT. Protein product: CASSRDSNQPQHF.